Included here is one TCR beta chain sequence, with context. The record originates from a study of blood T cell repertoires in COVID-19. The data were produced by immunoSEQ multiplex PCR, yet TCRdb's version contains in-frame clones alone and is incomplete. The repertoire holds 25,000 to 30,000 clones, 60% to 80% seen once, with about 21% in the top ten. V was clipped by 7 bases and J by 2 bases, with 11 bases between them. The germline V gene has CDR1 MDHEN and CDR2 SYDVKM. This CDR3 has 13 residues. The sequence derives from a boy aged 2 to 9 with active or convalescent COVID-19. V is TRBV28 and J is TRBJ1-2, with TRBD1 as a possible D gene (5 bases). Material for sequencing was peripheral blood. Here the CDR3 reads CASITSGNYGYTF. Written as DNA, the CDR3 is TGTGCCAGCATTACTTCAGGGAACTATGGCTACACCTTC.